A single sample is the source of the 2 T cell receptor beta chains below, sequenced in a study of PD-1 blockade in mismatch repair-deficient tumors. Sequenced by immunoSEQ multiplex PCR; TCRdb stores in-frame clones only, minus some. The table records under 150,000 clones, approximately 86% of them present only once. Here the sequenced sample was peripheral blood, taken 44 weeks after starting pembrolizumab. These receptors were taken from an adult with mismatch repair-deficient cancer.

This clone was picked up a small number of times. The V and J genes are TRBV5-6 and TRBJ2-5, with 10 positions matching TRBD1. Per the germline V gene, CDR1 is SGHDT and CDR2 is YYEEEE. The CDR3 is 13 amino acids. The V gene end was trimmed by 2 bases and the J gene end by 7 bases; junction bases not matched to a gene: 2. The CDR3 bases are TGTGCCAGCAGCTTTGGACAGGGGGTGACCCAGTACTTC. Protein sequence: CASSFGQGVTQYF. The full variable domain, completed using reference TRBV5-6 and TRBJ2-5, is DAGVTQSPTHLIKTRGQQVTLRCSPKSGHDTVSWYQQALGQGPQFIFQYYEEEERQRGNFPDRFSGHQFPNYSSELNVNALLLGDSALYLCASSFGQGVTQYFGPGTRLLVL.

This chain links TRBV21-1 with TRBJ2-7. TRBV21-1 is a pseudogene. This CDR3 has 13 amino acids. DNA for the CDR3: TGTGCCAGCAGCAAAGCGCTGTCCTACGAGCAGTACTTC. This gives the protein CASSKALSYEQYF.